Below are 21 T cell receptor beta chains sequenced from a single sample in a study of T cells in Graves' hyperthyroidism and ophthalmopathy. Amplification targeted TCR beta CDR3 regions from RNA transcripts. A first-round RT-PCR of the TCR CDR3 used the HTBI primer set. TCRdb re-called the multiplex PCR reads through MiXCR, storing one row per CDR3 protein. The data hold approximately 590,000 distinct CDR3 sequences, with approximately 14% observed a single time. Sequencing used blood. The receptor source for this set is a woman aged 25 to 39 with Graves' hyperthyroidism.

Many counts were recorded for this clonotype. The chain is built from TRBV28 and TRBJ2-3; D gene ambiguous. The CDR3 consists of 14 residues. The germline CDR1 and CDR2 sequences are MDHEN and SYDVKM. Trimming cost V 2 bases and J 2 bases, with 8 bases left between them. CDR3 sequence reads: CASSLSDITDTQYF. The CDR3 region has the DNA TGTGCCAGCAGTTTAAGCGATATCACAGATACGCAGTATTTT.

This clonotype has ten or more counts. V usage is TRBV7-2 and J usage is TRBJ2-7, with 8 positions matching TRBD2. The CDR3 has 14 residues. Germline V CDR1 and CDR2: SGHTA, FQGNSA. V dropped 5 bases and J dropped 6; count of bases not matched to a gene: 9. CDR3 sequence reads: CASSPGRAGAEQYF. The CDR3 bases are TGTGCCAGCAGCCCCGGGAGGGCGGGAGCCGAGCAGTACTTC.

This clonotype was counted ten times or more. This chain joins TRBV6-5 and TRBJ2-7; possible D gene TRBD2, 5 bases. The CDR3 has 19 residues. Germline V gene data show CDR1 as MNHEY and CDR2 as SVGAGI. V lost 0 bases, J lost 2 bases, and 23 bases lay in between. The CDR3 nucleotides read TGTGCCAGCAGTTACTCTTGGCTGGACTCTCGCAACCCCCCCTACGAGCAGTACTTC. This sequence encodes CASSYSWLDSRNPPYEQYF.

This clonotype was observed at least ten times. V and J are TRBV5-1 and TRBJ2-7; TRBD1 aligns across 8 bases. J was trimmed by 6 bases and V by 0 bases; bases with no gene match: 11. Germline V gene data show CDR1 as SGHRS and CDR2 as YFSETQ. This CDR3 has 16 amino acids. The chain's CDR3 is CASSLGPTGGASEQYF. The CDR3 region has the DNA TGCGCCAGCAGCTTGGGCCCAACAGGGGGAGCCTCCGAGCAGTACTTC.

The chain's CDR3 is CASSYVGSTGELFF. CDR3 DNA sequence: TGTGCCAGCAGTTACGTGGGTAGCACCGGGGAGCTGTTTTTT. The chain joins TRBV11-1 to TRBJ2-2, with D hard to call. The CDR3 is 14 amino acids. V lost 6 bases, J lost 4 bases, and 12 bases lay in between. Germline V gives CDR1 SGHAT, CDR2 FQDESV (reference sequence).

This clonotype was counted at least ten times. The gene calls are TRBV12-3 or TRBV12-4 and TRBJ2-7; TRBD1 matches 7 bases. With 5 bases clipped from V and 2 bases from J, the junction kept 6 bases outside the gene matches. The CDR3 loop spans 14 amino acids. CDR3 amino acids: CASSKQGIAYEQYF. The DNA of the CDR3 is TGTGCCAGCAGTAAACAGGGGATTGCCTACGAGCAGTACTTC.

This clonotype was seen at least ten times. The chain joins TRBV20-1 to TRBJ2-3; D perhaps matches TRBD1 (6 bases). The CDR3 extends over 15 amino acids. Germline loops: CDR1 DFQATT, CDR2 SNEGSKA (reference sequence). Trimming took off 0 bases at V and 1 base at J, with 11 bases between the two ends. CDR3 bases: TGCAGTGCTAGAGATCAACAGGGCGGCACAGATACGCAGTATTTT. It specifies CSARDQQGGTDTQYF.

V gene TRBV30 combines with J gene TRBJ2-3, with D perhaps matching TRBD1 or TRBD2 (6 bases each). Germline lookup yields CDR1 GTSNPN and CDR2 SVGIG (reference sequence). The CDR3 is 15 amino acids. The germline V and J ends were trimmed by 4 bases and 2 bases, with 16 bases remaining between them. The CDR3 is CAWNRGRGLTDTQYF. CDR3 sequence (DNA): TGTGCCTGGAATCGGGGCAGGGGACTCACAGATACGCAGTATTTT.

This clonotype was counted a single time. This chain uses TRBV6-2 or TRBV6-3 with TRBJ2-3; unclear D gene. CDR3 length equals 13 residues. V was pared by 2 bases and J by 5 bases, with 8 bases between. Germline V gene lookup returns CDR1 MNHEY and CDR2 SVGEGT. The CDR3 region has the DNA TGTGCCAGCAGTTACGACGGTGTAGATACGCAGTATTTT. Protein: CASSYDGVDTQYF.

The chain joins TRBV27 to TRBJ2-6; 11 bases align to TRBD2. CDR1 is MNHEY, CDR2 SMNVEV, per germline (reference sequence). V shed 1 base, J shed 0 bases, and the junction held 11 bases outside the gene matches. The CDR3 has 21 residues. The CDR3 region is CASSLFAPGLAERSGANVLTF. The CDR3 DNA reads as TGTGCCAGCAGTTTATTCGCCCCGGGACTAGCGGAGCGCTCTGGGGCCAACGTCCTGACTTTC.

In its sample, this clonotype was seen many times. The chain employs TRBV5-1 and TRBJ1-1; no definite D call. V was shortened by 0 bases and J by 2 bases, with 8 bases between the two germline ends. The CDR3 loop spans 14 amino acids. CDR1 is SGHRS, CDR2 YFSETQ, per germline. The CDR3 sequence: CASSLAPDNTEAFF. In DNA form, the CDR3 reads TGCGCCAGCAGCTTGGCCCCTGATAACACTGAAGCTTTCTTT.

This clonotype was found a few times. V is TRBV6-2 or TRBV6-3 and J is TRBJ2-7; 9 bases are shared with TRBD2. CDR3 length: 14 amino acids. V trimming: 7 bases; J trimming: 4 bases; junction bases outside the gene matches: 8. Germline assignment: CDR1 MNHEY and CDR2 SVGEGT. In DNA form, the CDR3 reads TGTGCCAGCAAGGTGGCTAGCGGGAATTACGAGCAGTACTTC. It is translated as CASKVASGNYEQYF.

The chain recombines TRBV7-2 with TRBJ1-1, with a weak D call TRBD1 (5 bases). The length of the CDR3 is 15 residues. Germline CDR1 is SGHTA and CDR2 is FQGNSA. The V end was cut by 5 bases, the J end by 3 bases, with 16 bases between. This CDR3 is CASSRAGGVYTEAFF. DNA of the CDR3: TGTGCCAGCAGCAGGGCGGGGGGGGTGTACACTGAAGCTTTCTTT. Drawing the rest from reference TRBV7-2 and TRBJ1-1, the complete variable domain is GAGVSQSPSNKVTEKGKDVELRCDPISGHTALYWYRQSLGQGLEFLIYFQGNSAPDKSGLPSDRFSAERTGGSVSTLTIQRTQQEDSAVYLCASSRAGGVYTEAFFGQGTRLTVV.

The chain recombines TRBV19 with TRBJ1-5, with TRBD1 as a possible D gene (5 bases). V was shortened by 7 bases and J by 3 bases, with 13 bases between the two germline ends. CDR1 and CDR2 (germline): LNHDA, SQIVND (reference sequence). This CDR3 has 14 amino acids. CDR3 amino acids: CASKLGEDNQPQHF. CDR3 bases: TGTGCCAGTAAATTAGGGGAGGACAATCAGCCCCAGCATTTT.

CDR3 bases: TGCAGCGCCTCGACGGGACTTGAAAAACTGTTTTTT. Translated, it gives CSASTGLEKLFF. This chain uses TRBV29-1 with TRBJ1-4; tentatively, D is TRBD1 (5 bases). CDR3 size: 12 residues. Per the germline V gene, CDR1 is SQVTM and CDR2 is ANQGSEA. The V end was cut by 7 bases, the J end by 7 bases, with 13 bases between.

This chain connects TRBV2 to TRBJ2-3; tentatively, D is TRBD1 or TRBD2 (6 bases each). V was clipped by 1 base and J by 6 bases, with 17 bases between them. The CDR3 spans 16 residues. CDR1 is SNHLY, CDR2 FYNNEI, per germline. In DNA, the CDR3 is TGTGCCAGCAGTGAAGGGGGGGCGGGTCAGTCCGATACGCAGTATTTT. It is translated as CASSEGGAGQSDTQYF.

The genes are TRBV20-1 and TRBJ2-1; TRBD2 matches 10 bases. Germline trimming cut 5 bases from V and 3 bases from J; bases unmatched to any gene: 4. The CDR3 length is 14 residues. CDR1 is DFQATT, CDR2 SNEGSKA, per germline (reference sequence). The CDR3 coding sequence is TGCAGTGCTGAAGGGACTAGCGTCTACAATGAGCAGTTCTTC. Translated: CSAEGTSVYNEQFF.

Only a few counts were recorded for this clonotype. This sequence joins TRBV28 and TRBJ1-2; D uncertain. Trimming took 6 bases from V and 8 from J, leaving 22 bases between them. CDR3 size: 15 residues. In germline, CDR1 is MDHEN, CDR2 SYDVKM. DNA of the CDR3: TGTGCCAGCAGATTACACCGTTCCGCGCATTTCGGCTACACCTTC. Translated, it gives CASRLHRSAHFGYTF.

This clonotype was detected ten times or more. The chain combines TRBV20-1 with TRBJ2-3, with D possibly TRBD2 on 5 matching bases. Germline-derived CDR1 and CDR2 are DFQATT and SNEGSKA (reference sequence). The CDR3 extends over 15 amino acids. Trimming shortened V by 4 bases and J by 5 bases, and 19 bases separated the two germline ends. The CDR3 sequence is CSAITKRSEKDTQYF. Written as DNA, the CDR3 is TGCAGTGCTATAACTAAGCGGTCAGAAAAAGATACGCAGTATTTT.

This clonotype was seen more than once but under ten times. The rearrangement joins TRBV4-1 to TRBJ2-1; perhaps TRBD2 as D (6 bases). Germline-derived CDR1 and CDR2 are MGHRA and YSYEKL. The CDR3 has 15 residues. Trimming cost V 0 bases and J 10 bases, with 16 bases left between them. The DNA of the CDR3 is TGCGCCAGCAGCCAAGATTTTAATCGAGGGAGGGAGCAGTTCTTC. Residues: CASSQDFNRGREQFF.

The V and J genes are TRBV19 and TRBJ2-1; D is ambiguous. The CDR3 totals 15 residues. In germline, CDR1 is LNHDA, CDR2 SQIVND (reference sequence). V was clipped by 3 bases and J by 8 bases, with 17 bases between them. The CDR3 DNA follows: TGTGCCAGTAGTATCGCTTTTGGCCGATGGGATGAGCAGTTCTTC. Translating it yields CASSIAFGRWDEQFF.